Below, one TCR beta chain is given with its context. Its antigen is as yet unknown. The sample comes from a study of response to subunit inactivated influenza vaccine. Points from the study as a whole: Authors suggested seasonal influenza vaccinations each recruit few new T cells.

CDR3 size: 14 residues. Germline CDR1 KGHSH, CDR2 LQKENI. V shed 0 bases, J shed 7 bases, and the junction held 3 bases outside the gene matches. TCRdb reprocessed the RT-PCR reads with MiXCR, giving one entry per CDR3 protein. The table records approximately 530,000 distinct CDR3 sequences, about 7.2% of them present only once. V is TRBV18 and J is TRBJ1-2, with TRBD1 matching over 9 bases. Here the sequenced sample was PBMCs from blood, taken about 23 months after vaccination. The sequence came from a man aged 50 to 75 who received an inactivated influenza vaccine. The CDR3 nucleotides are TGTGCCAGCTCACCACCGGACAGGGGTATTGGCTACACCTTC. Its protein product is CASSPPDRGIGYTF.